This T cell receptor (beta chain) was identified during a study of blood T cell repertoires in COVID-19. Overall study: The United States, Italy and Spain were the sources of the acute and convalescent COVID-19 samples. PBMCs, B-cell-depleted T cells, or T cells provided the cDNA or gDNA that made up the material.

Germline CDR1 WNHNN, CDR2 SYGVQD (reference sequence). V lost 6 bases and J lost 2; bases outside the gene matches: 4. The CDR3 runs 13 residues. Followed longitudinally, the Seattle patients had been enrolled during active infection. Authors' analysis steps: Amplifying reference gene primers gave estimates of nucleated cell counts. Libraries were prepared by immunoSEQ multiplex PCR; TCRdb keeps only in-frame clonotypes and omits some of them. V and J calls and clone size follow that table, whereas D and trimming were derived from the DNA. The sample consists of some 290,000 clones, roughly 90% of them appearing once.

This chain connects TRBV10-1 to TRBJ2-7; 7 nucleotides align to TRBD1. The sequencing sample was made of peripheral blood. The source of this sequence is a woman aged 25 to 39 with COVID-19, enrolled during active disease. The CDR3 nucleotides read TGCGCCAGCAGCCCAGGACAGGCCTACGAGCAGTACTTC. Its protein product is CASSPGQAYEQYF.